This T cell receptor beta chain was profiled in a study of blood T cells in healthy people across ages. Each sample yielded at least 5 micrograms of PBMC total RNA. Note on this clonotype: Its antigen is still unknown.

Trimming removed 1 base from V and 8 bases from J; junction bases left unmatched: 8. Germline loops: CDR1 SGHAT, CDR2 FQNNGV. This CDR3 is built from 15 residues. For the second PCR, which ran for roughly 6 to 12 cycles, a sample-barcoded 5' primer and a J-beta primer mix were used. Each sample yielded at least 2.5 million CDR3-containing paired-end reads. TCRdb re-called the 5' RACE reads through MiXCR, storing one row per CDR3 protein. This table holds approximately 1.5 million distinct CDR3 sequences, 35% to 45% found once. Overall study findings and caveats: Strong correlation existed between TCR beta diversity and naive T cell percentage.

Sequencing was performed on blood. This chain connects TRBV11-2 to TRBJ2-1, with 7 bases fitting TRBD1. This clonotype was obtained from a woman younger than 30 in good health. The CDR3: CASSLGAGGRDEQFF. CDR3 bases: TGTGCCAGCAGCTTAGGGGCAGGGGGTAGAGATGAGCAGTTCTTC.